This record looks at one T cell receptor beta chain sequence and its context. The antigen is undetermined. The CDR3 loop spans 14 amino acids. Germline-derived CDR1 and CDR2 are MNHNS and SASEGT. Trimming removed 3 bases from V and 4 bases from J, with 12 bases in between. Produced via immunoSEQ multiplex PCR; TCRdb's table is partial and in-frame only. The data show about 200,000 clones, with roughly 84% seen just once and roughly 12% held by the top ten. The sample is drawn from a study of cytomegalovirus exposure and HLA in healthy donors. About the study: Later analysis reported that the 120 validation repertoires shared the platform of the 500 to 750 first-cohort repertoires. Broader study findings: Reported results showed that the classifier diagnosed cytomegalovirus status with high specificity and sensitivity. Subsequent analysis of the 120 or so validation repertoires found a tendency for first-cohort TCR clusters to co-occur. The listing of some 170 TCR beta chains classed them as cytomegalovirus-associated.

The source material was PBMCs. The sequence derives from a woman aged 25 to 39 in good health and CMV-seropositive. V is TRBV6-1 and J is TRBJ2-5; D may be TRBD1 (6 bases). The CDR3 reads CASSDFRGRETQYF. In DNA, the CDR3 is TGTGCCAGCAGTGACTTCAGGGGTAGAGAGACCCAGTACTTC.